This TCR beta chain was identified during a study of graft-versus-host responses after intestinal transplantation (dated by TCRdb to the early 2020s). General notes on the study: Multivisceral, liver-intestinal, or isolated intestinal transplants were received by the recipients. Alloreactive clones were identified by sequencing pre-transplant mixed lymphocyte reaction products and comparing these products with unstimulated pre-transplant donor and recipient T cells. Donor T cell macrochimerism was defined as a peak of at least 4% donor T cells among recipient peripheral blood mononuclear cells. Samples from three later patients were sequenced in-house on an Illumina MiSeq with MiXCR processing rather than by the commercial service. Every recipient was given anti-thymocyte globulin induction, followed by about three years of maintenance tacrolimus and steroids. The cohort enrolled 20 to 30 intestinal transplant recipients, one of whom was a retransplant, and 3 patients without pretransplant specimens were excluded. After intestinal transplantation, graft-versus-host and host-versus-graft alloreactive T cell clones were followed in the graft, circulation and bone marrow using bulk TCR-beta CDR3 sequencing. The study at large found these results: GvH clones were detected in recipient bone marrow, and some of these GvH clones were observed earlier in ileal mucosa or blood, consistent with an intestinal mucosal origin. Conclusions were limited by the relatively low number and heterogeneity of intestinal transplant patients. In the allografts of patients with donor T cell macrochimerism, GvH to HvG T cell clonal ratios were high. Peak levels of circulating GvH clones were associated with declines in HvG clones early after transplant.

Interpreted using the paper, the time point label stands for: cells obtained before transplantation from donor or recipient. CD3+CD4+ and CD3+CD8+ populations were FACS-sorted from unstimulated pre-transplant donor and recipient cells taken from spleen or lymph nodes. For this clone: Which antigen it targets is not known. No quality values exist for individual bases; no much larger clone is one base distant.

The CDR3 sequence holds 14 residues, the cysteine and phenylalanine included. The CDR3 DNA has 42 bases and is translated from base 1. From the germline V gene (reference sequence), CDR1 is MNHEY and CDR2 is SMNVEV. V lost 5 bases and J lost 8 bases; the stretch between them is 18 bases long. Library construction relied on the immunoSEQ multiplex PCR assay. In most patients, genomic DNA was isolated using the Qiagen DNeasy Blood and Tissue Kit and sent frozen to Adaptive Biotechnologies for TCR sequencing. Adaptive Biotechnologies carried out high-throughput TCR-beta CDR3 sequencing of genomic DNA for most patients. The paper's processing steps were these. TCR sequencing data were retrieved from Adaptive's ImmunoSEQ software for roughly 20 patients, whereas three other patients were processed with MiXCR and VDJtools. To correct CD4 versus CD8 sorting errors, any sequence found in both subsets at a frequency ratio below 5:1 was removed. CDR3 nucleotide sequences shared by donor and recipient were removed because the origin of these sequences could not be assigned. At least 2-fold expansion over unstimulated cells and a minimum CFSE-low frequency of 0.002% (template counts) or 0.001% (read counts) were required for clones to be classified as alloreactive. Clones detected in sequenced pre-transplant spleen, lymph node, or MLR CFSE-low populations of the donor or recipient were defined as mappable. The cumulative frequency of alloreactive clones was calculated as a percentage of all sequences, weighted by copy number. TCRdb provides this immuneACCESS table in a form limited to in-frame rearrangements. Some clones are lacking; in checked studies, under half of them reflect an unresolved V gene, and why the rest are absent is not known. D and trimming were read from the DNA, whereas the V and J calls and clone size are those reported in that table. The sample profile shows more than 80,000 clones; roughly four fifths of them were found once. The ten largest clonotypes hold approximately 18% of the sample.

The source material was unstimulated CD8+ T cells sorted from spleen or lymph node cells, sampled before intestinal transplant. The chain was built from TRBV27 and TRBJ1-2, with the D segment identity uncertain. The receptor was derived from a human donor who received an intestinal transplant. The DNA sequence reads TGTGCCAGCAGTCCCCTATCTCAGGAGGAGGGCTACACCTTC. The resulting protein is CASSPLSQEEGYTF.